A selection of T cell receptor beta chains follows, all from one sample in a study of blood T cells in healthy people across ages. TCRdb recomputed calls from the 5' RACE reads with MiXCR, one row per CDR3 protein. Counted here are some 1.5 million distinct CDR3 sequences, roughly 30% occurring once; the ten biggest clones make up over 7%. Material: blood. The receptors were gathered from a woman aged 25-40 years in good health. The CDR3 runs from the conserved cysteine through the conserved F or W. A D gene is named only where the DNA matches it firmly. Clone size, where shown, is once, few, many, or a class for clones that have expanded.

j_call v_call d_call clone_size cdr3_nt cdr3_aa
TRBJ2-7 TRBV7-2 . . TGTGCCAGCAGCTTCGAGAGGACTTCCCACGAGCAGTACTTC CASSFERTSHEQYF
TRBJ2-3 TRBV7-9 . many TGTGCCAGCACCTCGACCGACGGATCTAGCACAGATACGCAGTATTTT CASTSTDGSSTDTQYF
TRBJ2-5 TRBV7-6 . few TGTGCCGGCAGCTTGAGTGAGACCCAGTACTTC CAGSLSETQYF
TRBJ2-6 TRBV6-2/TRBV6-3 . many TGTGCCAGCAGTTCAGGGGTCCGGTCCGGGGCCAACGTCCTGACTTTC CASSSGVRSGANVLTF
TRBJ2-7 TRBV5-1 . . TGCGCCAGCAGCTTGAGGGCGCCACCTCCCTACGAGCAGTACTTC CASSLRAPPPYEQYF
TRBJ2-1 TRBV5-1 . . TGCGCCAGCAGCTATACACTCCGCTCCTACAATGAGCAGTTCTTC CASSYTLRSYNEQFF
TRBJ1-5 TRBV20-1 . few TGCAGTGCTAGTTCCCCCCGGACTAGCAATCAGCCCCAGCATTTT CSASSPRTSNQPQHF
TRBJ1-1 TRBV5-1 . . TGCGCCAGTCGACCGGGGACGATGAACACTGAAGCTTTCTTT CASRPGTMNTEAFF
TRBJ2-1 TRBV2 TRBD2 few TGTGCCAGCATTTGGACTAGCTCCTACAATGAGCAGTTCTTC CASIWTSSYNEQFF
TRBJ1-6 TRBV5-6 . few TGTGCCAGCGGCCGGAGACGGAATTCACCCCTCCACTTT CASGRRRNSPLHF
TRBJ1-2 TRBV29-1 . many TGCAGCGTCCGCCGGGACGGGAACTATGGCTACACCTTC CSVRRDGNYGYTF
TRBJ2-4 TRBV7-3 TRBD2 once TGTGCCAGCAGCCCGGGGGGTGTCATTCAGTACTTC CASSPGGVIQYF
TRBJ1-6 TRBV18 . few TGTGCCAGCTCACCACCCGAAGGGACTTCACCCCTCCACTTT CASSPPEGTSPLHF
TRBJ2-7 TRBV7-2 TRBD2 few TGTGCCAGCAGCGCCGGGAGCGGGAGTTACGAACAGTACTTC CASSAGSGSYEQYF
TRBJ2-7 TRBV7-9 TRBD1 many TGTGCCAGCAGCCCTCCCGGGACAGGGAACTACGAGCAGTACTTC CASSPPGTGNYEQYF
TRBJ2-3 TRBV18 TRBD1 . TGTGCCAGCTCACCGCTAGGGACAGCAAATACGCAGTATTTT CASSPLGTANTQYF
TRBJ2-7 TRBV6-2/TRBV6-3 TRBD2 few TGTGCCAGCAGTTACGGGAGACGCTTTGCGGGAGCCCAGAACGAGCAGTACTTC CASSYGRRFAGAQNEQYF
TRBJ1-5 TRBV20-1 . . TGCAGTGCTAGAGTCGGCAGGGGAAAGGATCAGCCCCAGCATTTT CSARVGRGKDQPQHF
TRBJ1-2 TRBV24-1 . . TGTGCCACCAGTGACCGCACTATGAAAGGACACGATGGCTACACCTTC CATSDRTMKGHDGYTF
TRBJ2-7 TRBV7-3 . . TGTGCCAGCAGCCCGACGGTGGGAGACGAGCAGTACTTC CASSPTVGDEQYF
TRBJ2-1 TRBV6-5 TRBD2 . TGTGCCAGCAGTCACCAGCGGGGGGAGGATGAGCAGTTCTTC CASSHQRGEDEQFF
TRBJ1-2 TRBV5-1 . many TGCGCCAGCAGCTTGGACGGGGGAAACTATGGCTACACCTTC CASSLDGGNYGYTF
TRBJ2-3 TRBV29-1 . many TGCAGCGTTGAGCAGCAGGTGCGCACAGATACGCAGTATTTT CSVEQQVRTDTQYF
TRBJ2-3 TRBV20-1 TRBD2 . TGCAGTGCTCGGATAGCGGGAGAAGTCTCAGATACGCAGTATTTT CSARIAGEVSDTQYF
TRBJ2-3 TRBV29-1 TRBD2 few TGCAGCGCCGTGGCTAGCGGGAGGATTAGCACAGATACGCAGTATTTT CSAVASGRISTDTQYF
TRBJ2-4 TRBV9 . few TGTGCCAGCAGCCCTCCCGCCGAGGGTATAAACATTCAGTACTTC CASSPPAEGINIQYF
TRBJ2-4 TRBV7-2 . many TGTGCCAGCAGCGACAGCCTAGCCAAAAACATTCAGTACTTC CASSDSLAKNIQYF
TRBJ2-1 TRBV5-1 . . TGCGCCAGCAGCTTGGGGGGAGGGGGGGCCGGAGATGAGCAGTTCTTC CASSLGGGGAGDEQFF
TRBJ2-1 TRBV5-6 . . TGTGCCAGCAGCTTGGTTTCTCTGACCTACAATGAGCAGTTCTTC CASSLVSLTYNEQFF
TRBJ2-7 TRBV3-1 . many TGTGCCAGCAGACGCGGGGCCACATACGAGCAGTACTTC CASRRGATYEQYF
TRBJ2-2 TRBV6-6 . . TGTGCCAGCAGTTACTCAGGGCCGGCCACCGGGGAGCTGTTTTTT CASSYSGPATGELFF
TRBJ2-6 TRBV6-6 . . TGTGCCAGCAGCGCCTCTGAGGCCAACGTCCTGACTTTC CASSASEANVLTF
TRBJ2-7 TRBV6-5 TRBD1 few TGTGCCAGCAGTTACTCGTATGGGACAGGCTACGAGCAGTACTTC CASSYSYGTGYEQYF
TRBJ2-1 TRBV4-2 TRBD2 once TGTGCCAGCAGCCAAGATTTAAGGACTAGCGGATACAATGAGCAGTTCTTC CASSQDLRTSGYNEQFF
TRBJ2-7 TRBV12-3/TRBV12-4 . few TGTGCCAGCAGTTCCCGCGGCGGTTTGAGCTCCTACGAGCAGTACTTC CASSSRGGLSSYEQYF
TRBJ1-2 TRBV9 . . TGTGCCAGCAGCGTAGGGGGACGCGGCTACACCTTC CASSVGGRGYTF
TRBJ2-1 TRBV20-1 TRBD1 . TGCAGTGCTGGGAGGGACAGGGGCCTTCCCTACAATGAGCAGTTCTTC CSAGRDRGLPYNEQFF